The text below deals with one T cell receptor (beta chain). Its matching antigen is unknown. The same CDR3 arises from other DNA sequences in this sample as well. This table comes from immunoSEQ multiplex PCR, and its TCRdb copy is limited to in-frame clones, with some not included. Here the sample spans about 160,000 clones, more than 70% being singletons. The data derive from a study of cytomegalovirus exposure and HLA in healthy donors. Study-wide points: Three chains tied to CMV proved CMV antigen-specific in vitro.

Donors were drawn from the approximately 110-subject validation cohort, separate from the roughly 610-subject first cohort. The receptor comes from a man between 25 and 39 years old in good health and CMV-seropositive. Material: PBMCs.

The CDR3 DNA reads as TGTGCCAGCAGCTTACAGGGGGCCACTGAAGCTTTCTTT. It codes for CASSLQGATEAFF. The chain joins TRBV7-6 to TRBJ1-1; 8 nucleotides line up with TRBD1. Germline CDR1 reads SGHVS; CDR2 reads FNYEAQ. The CDR3 consists of 13 residues. J was trimmed by 4 bases and V by 2 bases; bases with no gene match: 0. Together with reference TRBV7-6 and TRBJ1-1, the CDR3 gives the full variable domain: GAGVSQSPRYKVTKRGQDVALRCDPISGHVSLYWYRQALGQGPEFLTYFNYEAQQDKSGLPNDRFSAERPEGSISTLTIQRTEQRDSAMYRCASSLQGATEAFFGQGTRLTVV.